The entry that follows covers one TCR beta chain sequence. This entry is derived from a study of T-cell reconstitution after alpha-beta-depleted transplantation in children. Germline V gene data show CDR1 as SGDLS and CDR2 as YYNGEE. Trimming at V came to 2 bases and at J to 4 bases, leaving 3 bases not matched to a gene. The CDR3 is made up of 15 amino acids. As it was prepared, the TCRbeta library received unique molecular identifiers. A single record per CDR3 protein comes from TCRdb applying MiXCR to the PCR reads. Of more than 250,000 distinct CDR3 sequences listed, 9.9% are singletons. The input for sequencing was PBMCs from the stem cell graft donor, taken from the stem cell graft. The rearrangement joins TRBV9 to TRBJ2-2, with 9 bases lining up with TRBD1. The source is a human donor who donated a stem cell graft to a child with SCID. CDR3 sequence (DNA): TGTGCCAGCAGCGTTTTGACAGGGGGCACCGGGGAGCTGTTTTTT. This gives the protein CASSVLTGGTGELFF.